A selection of T cell receptor beta chains follows, all from one sample in a study of cytotoxic CD8 clonotypes in ibrutinib-treated CLL. The repertoire was sequenced with immunoSEQ multiplex PCR; TCRdb's copy has only in-frame clones and lacks some. The sample lists more than 25,000 clones, about 78% seen once, with less than 55% in the top ten. This specimen consisted of PBMCs, obtained after 36 months of ibrutinib treatment. All receptors come from a human donor with chronic lymphocytic leukemia. Both conserved end residues are part of each CDR3. D genes are given only for firm matches. Rows give clone size only sometimes, using once, few, many, or a class for an expanded clone.

j_gene	d_gene	v_gene	abundance	CDR3aa	CDR3nt
TRBJ1-4	-	TRBV10-3	-	CAISERSGPNEKLFF	TGTGCCATCAGTGAGCGAAGTGGGCCTAATGAAAAACTGTTTTTT
TRBJ2-5	TRBD1	TRBV5-6	-	CASSFRQGASPETQYF	TGTGCCAGCAGCTTTCGACAGGGGGCCTCCCCAGAGACCCAGTACTTC
TRBJ1-2	-	TRBV20-1	-	CSATAWGGYTF	TGCAGTGCTACGGCCTGGGGGGGCTACACCTTC
TRBJ2-7	TRBD2	TRBV10-3	-	CAISEGLADLSYEQYF	TGTGCCATCAGTGAGGGACTAGCAGACCTCTCCTACGAGCAGTACTTC
TRBJ1-2	TRBD1	TRBV18	-	CASSPGGGLGYTF	TGTGCCAGCTCTCCAGGAGGGGGCCTGGGCTACACCTTC
TRBJ2-2	TRBD2	TRBV11-2	-	CASTSGVTGELFF	TGTGCCAGCACAAGCGGGGTCACCGGGGAGCTGTTTTTT
TRBJ2-7	-	TRBV9	-	CASSPSPAPYEQYF	TGTGCCAGCAGCCCTAGCCCAGCACCCTACGAGCAGTACTTC
TRBJ1-1	TRBD1	TRBV10-3	-	CATRQGMNTEAFF	TGTGCCACCCGACAGGGGATGAACACTGAAGCTTTCTTT
TRBJ2-1	TRBD2	TRBV6-5	-	CASSSAPRGSEQFF	TGTGCCAGCAGTTCTGCTCCGCGGGGGAGTGAGCAGTTCTTC
TRBJ1-2	-	TRBV2	few	CAETRDAWALGYGYTF	TGTGCCGAAACCCGGGACGCTTGGGCCCTTGGCTATGGCTACACCTTC
TRBJ1-6	-	TRBV19	many	CASSVPGSGLHF	TGTGCCAGTAGTGTCCCCGGGTCCGGCCTCCACTTT
TRBJ1-4	-	TRBV5-1	-	CASSYSGETNEKLFF	TGCGCCAGCAGCTACTCAGGGGAAACTAATGAAAAACTGTTTTTT
TRBJ1-1	-	TRBV6-1	-	CASSDSWTTEAFF	TGTGCCAGCAGTGACAGTTGGACCACTGAAGCTTTCTTT
TRBJ1-2	TRBD1	TRBV4-1	few	CASSQGTGVGNYGGYTF	TGCGCCAGCAGCCAAGGGACAGGGGTAGGCAACTACGGTGGCTACACCTTC
TRBJ1-2	-	TRBV5-1	-	CASSDDSVGYTF	TGCGCCAGCAGCGATGACTCGGTTGGCTACACCTTC
TRBJ2-3	-	TRBV5-1	-	CASSLYTAPRVAADTQYF	TGCGCCAGCAGCTTGTATACGGCCCCTAGAGTCGCCGCAGATACGCAGTATTTT
TRBJ2-1	TRBD1	TRBV5-1	once	CASSSTGQVYNEQFF	TGCGCCAGCAGCTCGACGGGACAGGTATACAATGAGCAGTTCTTC
TRBJ2-3	-	TRBV27	-	CASSSRTARGPDTQYF	TGTGCCAGCAGTTCACGGACAGCTAGAGGTCCAGATACGCAGTATTTT
TRBJ1-4	TRBD1	TRBV7-9	-	CASSGNRGWSEKLFF	TGTGCCAGCAGCGGCAACAGGGGATGGTCTGAAAAACTGTTTTTT
TRBJ2-2	TRBD2	TRBV5-1	-	CASSWGLAGVELFF	TGCGCCAGCAGCTGGGGACTAGCGGGGGTGGAGCTGTTTTTT
TRBJ2-6	-	TRBV5-4	-	CASSLNPGASGANVLTF	TGTGCCAGCAGCTTAAACCCGGGGGCCTCTGGGGCCAACGTCCTGACTTTC
TRBJ2-2	-	TRBV5-4	-	CASSLGGTGELFF	TGTGCCAGCAGCTTAGGGGGCACCGGGGAGCTGTTTTTT
TRBJ1-4	-	TRBV11-2	-	CASSPTGFNEKLFF	TGTGCCAGCAGCCCCACAGGGTTTAATGAAAAACTGTTTTTT
TRBJ2-2	-	TRBV29-1	-	CSVEESTGELFF	TGCAGCGTTGAAGAGAGCACCGGGGAGCTGTTTTTT
TRBJ1-4	TRBD1	TRBV5-1	-	CASSAGTGGEKLFF	TGCGCCAGCAGCGCCGGGACAGGTGGGGAAAAACTGTTTTTT
TRBJ1-3	-	TRBV6-5	-	CASSYSGRGGGNTIYF	TGTGCCAGCAGTTACTCTGGCAGGGGCGGCGGAAACACCATATATTTT
TRBJ2-1	-	TRBV7-9	-	CASSSGKEQFF	TGTGCCAGCAGCTCGGGGAAGGAGCAGTTCTTC
TRBJ1-1	-	TRBV2	few	CASRGNTEAFF	TGTGCCAGCAGGGGAAACACTGAAGCTTTCTTT
TRBJ2-2	-	TRBV7-9	-	CASSSSGPSRTGELFF	TGTGCCAGCAGCTCATCGGGACCTTCCCGGACCGGGGAGCTGTTTTTT
TRBJ1-4	-	TRBV5-1	once	CASSLGHEGEKLFF	TGCGCCAGCAGCTTAGGACATGAAGGGGAAAAACTGTTTTTT
TRBJ2-7	-	TRBV11-1	-	CASSLAPGLLYYEQYF	TGTGCCAGCAGCTTAGCCCCGGGACTTCTTTATTACGAGCAGTACTTC
TRBJ1-1	TRBD1	TRBV18	-	CASSPTGGRDTEAFF	TGTGCCAGCTCACCCACAGGGGGCCGGGACACTGAAGCTTTCTTT
TRBJ2-3	TRBD1	TRBV2	-	CASTITGGTDTQYF	TGTGCCAGCACCATAACAGGGGGGACAGATACGCAGTATTTT
TRBJ1-1	-	TRBV6-1	-	CASSLQDTLGTEAFF	TGTGCCAGCAGTCTCCAGGACACCTTGGGGACTGAAGCTTTCTTT
TRBJ1-5	-	TRBV2	-	CASSAGQSNQPQHF	TGTGCCAGCAGCGCAGGACAGAGCAATCAGCCCCAGCATTTT
TRBJ1-1	TRBD1	TRBV5-6	-	CASSTDRVNTEAFF	TGTGCCAGCAGCACGGACAGGGTGAACACTGAAGCTTTCTTT
TRBJ1-4	-	TRBV27	-	CASSPSGTNEKLFF	TGTGCCAGCAGTCCGTCCGGGACGAATGAAAAACTGTTTTTT
TRBJ2-2	-	TRBV7-9	-	CASSPHLPGAGELFF	TGTGCCAGCAGCCCCCACCTTCCCGGCGCCGGGGAGCTGTTTTTT